These T cell receptor beta chains were read from a single sample in a study of cytomegalovirus exposure and HLA in healthy donors. Clones were read by immunoSEQ multiplex PCR, and TCRdb kept only the in-frame ones, dropping some. This table holds 150,000 to 200,000 clones, around nine tenths found once. What was sequenced was PBMCs. The receptor source for this set is a woman aged 25 to 39 in good health and CMV-seronegative. The CDR3 runs from the conserved cysteine through the conserved F or W. D genes are given only for firm matches. Clone size is stated in some rows and not others, as once, few, many or a class when expanded.

TRBV30	TRBJ1-6	.	TRBD1	CAWNGQGDSPLHF	TGTGCCTGGAACGGACAGGGGGATTCACCCCTCCACTTT
TRBV28	TRBJ1-2	.	TRBD1	CASSLSTGAYPNYGYTF	TGTGCCAGCAGTTTATCAACAGGGGCTTATCCTAACTATGGCTACACCTTC
TRBV5-1	TRBJ2-7	.	TRBD2	CASRVSGGPGYEQYF	TGCGCCAGCAGGGTCAGCGGGGGCCCCGGGTACGAGCAGTACTTC
TRBV7-2	TRBJ1-6	.	TRBD1	CASSLMAGGNSPLHF	TGTGCCAGCAGCTTAATGGCAGGGGGGAATTCACCCCTCCACTTT
TRBV2	TRBJ1-2	few	.	CASSDVLSYGYTF	TGTGCCAGCAGTGATGTTCTTAGCTATGGCTACACCTTC
TRBV7-9	TRBJ2-7	few	TRBD1	CASSLGPGGTYEQYF	TGTGCCAGCAGCTTAGGCCCAGGGGGAACCTACGAGCAGTACTTC
TRBV30	TRBJ2-2	.	.	CAWGGPGGLTGELFF	TGTGCCTGGGGTGGGCCAGGGGGGCTCACCGGGGAGCTGTTTTTT
TRBV25-1	TRBJ2-5	.	TRBD1	CASSGDRGDDTRETQYF	TGTGCCAGCAGTGGGGACAGGGGCGACGACACGAGGGAGACCCAGTACTTC
TRBV5-1	TRBJ2-1	.	.	CASSLRLGAPSYNEQFF	TGCGCCAGCAGCTTGAGGCTAGGAGCGCCCTCCTACAATGAGCAGTTCTTC
TRBV7-9	TRBJ1-1	.	.	CASAGMNTEAFF	TGTGCCAGCGCCGGGATGAACACTGAAGCTTTCTTT
TRBV4-1	TRBJ2-7	.	.	CASSQDRSHNYEQYF	TGCGCCAGCAGCCAAGATCGCAGTCACAACTACGAGCAGTACTTC
TRBV4-1	TRBJ2-7	.	TRBD2	CASSQGTSGGRYEQYF	TGCGCCAGCAGCCAGGGGACTAGCGGGGGCCGCTACGAGCAGTACTTC
TRBV5-1	TRBJ1-2	.	.	CASSQDIGLYGYTF	TGCGCCAGTTCGCAGGACATTGGCTTATATGGCTACACCTTC
TRBV7-2	TRBJ1-2	.	TRBD1	CASSTRTGENGYTF	TGTGCCAGCAGCACCAGGACAGGGGAGAATGGCTACACCTTC
TRBV19	TRBJ2-5	.	.	CASSIFGGQETQYF	TGTGCCAGTAGTATCTTCGGCGGACAAGAGACCCAGTACTTC
TRBV27	TRBJ1-1	.	.	CASSLSLGQGAFF	TGTGCCAGCAGTTTATCCTTGGGTCAGGGGGCTTTCTTT
TRBV7-9	TRBJ2-7	.	TRBD1	CASSLEGTGTSSYEQYF	TGTGCCAGCAGCTTAGAGGGGACAGGCACGAGCTCCTACGAGCAGTACTTC
TRBV6-5	TRBJ1-6	.	.	CASGQPNNLYSPLHF	TGTGCCAGCGGACAGCCGAATAATCTATATTCACCCCTCCACTTT
TRBV5-5	TRBJ1-1	.	.	CASSLTTGLEAFF	TGTGCCAGCAGCTTGACGACAGGTCTTGAAGCTTTCTTT
TRBV6-1	TRBJ2-5	once	.	CASREIQETQYF	TGTGCCAGCAGAGAGATCCAAGAGACCCAGTACTTC
TRBV5-5	TRBJ2-2	.	.	CASSLGGDTGELFF	TGTGCCAGCAGCTTGGGGGGGGACACCGGGGAGCTGTTTTTT
TRBV19	TRBJ1-5	.	.	CASSYRRQVYSNQPQHF	TGTGCCAGTAGTTACAGGCGTCAGGTCTATAGCAATCAGCCCCAGCATTTT
TRBV5-1	TRBJ1-1	.	TRBD1	CASSSGTVSEAFF	TGCGCCAGCAGCTCGGGGACAGTATCTGAAGCTTTCTTT
TRBV27	TRBJ2-1	.	.	CASTHKTQGGYNNEQFF	TGTGCCAGCACCCATAAAACCCAGGGGGGATATAACAATGAGCAGTTCTTC
TRBV6-6	TRBJ2-5	.	.	CASSYSVSQRETQYF	TGTGCCAGCAGTTACTCGGTCTCCCAACGGGAGACCCAGTACTTC
TRBV4-3	TRBJ2-5	.	.	CASSQDLAGRQETQYF	TGCGCCAGCAGCCAAGACCTGGCGGGCCGCCAAGAGACCCAGTACTTC
TRBV19	TRBJ1-5	once	.	CASSEIQRKGNQPQHF	TGTGCCAGTAGTGAAATACAGAGAAAAGGCAATCAGCCCCAGCATTTT
TRBV5-1	TRBJ2-1	.	TRBD2	CASSLAARGGLDEQFF	TGCGCCAGCAGCTTGGCGGCGCGGGGGGGCCTCGATGAGCAGTTCTTC
TRBV19	TRBJ1-2	few	TRBD1	CASSIAQGSYGYTF	TGTGCCAGTAGTATTGCACAGGGGAGCTATGGCTACACCTTC
TRBV5-1	TRBJ1-6	.	.	CASSLSLGGRLNSPLHF	TGCGCCAGCAGCTTGTCACTAGGGGGACGGTTAAATTCACCCCTCCACTTT
TRBV2	TRBJ2-3	.	.	CASSEMPSANTDTQYF	TGTGCCAGCAGTGAAATGCCTAGCGCCAACACAGATACGCAGTATTTT
TRBV30	TRBJ1-2	.	TRBD1	CAWSVWGQLGGAGYGYTF	TGTGCCTGGAGTGTTTGGGGGCAGTTAGGGGGCGCCGGCTATGGCTACACCTTC
TRBV4-3	TRBJ1-1	.	.	CASSQDRGDTEAFF	TGCGCCAGCAGCCAAGATCGGGGGGATACTGAAGCTTTCTTT
TRBV5-1	TRBJ1-1	.	TRBD1	CASREGAVTEAFF	TGCGCCAGCAGAGAGGGGGCGGTCACTGAAGCTTTCTTT
TRBV5-1	TRBJ1-2	few	.	CASSLGPRVVDGYTF	TGCGCCAGCAGCTTGGGCCCCCGGGTTGTTGATGGCTACACCTTC
TRBV10-2	TRBJ2-7	.	TRBD2	CASGIGRLAGGRYEQYF	TGCGCCAGCGGGATAGGGAGACTAGCGGGGGGGCGATACGAGCAGTACTTC
TRBV5-1	TRBJ1-1	.	TRBD1	CASSSGLTGGKLNTEAFF	TGCGCCAGCAGCTCCGGGCTAACAGGGGGCAAGTTAAACACTGAAGCTTTCTTT
TRBV7-9	TRBJ2-3	.	TRBD1	CASRARDSRFTDTQYF	TGTGCCAGCAGAGCTAGGGACAGCCGCTTCACAGATACGCAGTATTTT
TRBV5-1	TRBJ1-6	.	TRBD1	CASREGADNSPLHF	TGCGCCAGCAGAGAGGGGGCTGATAATTCACCCCTCCACTTT
TRBV27	TRBJ1-2	.	.	CASSPPGFNGYTF	TGTGCCAGCAGTCCCCCCGGGTTTAATGGCTACACCTTC
TRBV29-1	TRBJ1-4	once	TRBD1	CSARDRVATNEKLFF	TGCAGCGCCCGGGACAGGGTCGCTACTAATGAAAAACTGTTTTTT
TRBV7-9	TRBJ1-2	.	.	CASSLIPTNRANYGYTF	TGTGCCAGCAGCTTAATCCCGACCAATCGGGCTAACTATGGCTACACCTTC
TRBV29-1	TRBJ1-2	.	.	CSVEDPEVLGYGYTF	TGCAGCGTTGAAGATCCGGAGGTCTTAGGCTATGGCTACACCTTC
TRBV19	TRBJ1-5	.	.	CASSIPGGNQPQHF	TGTGCCAGTAGTATACCCGGGGGCAATCAGCCCCAGCATTTT
TRBV6-6	TRBJ1-1	.	TRBD1	CAKPQGRRTEAFF	TGTGCCAAACCACAGGGGAGGAGGACTGAAGCTTTCTTT
TRBV9	TRBJ2-1	.	TRBD2	CASSVARGGIGEQFF	TGTGCCAGCAGCGTAGCCCGGGGGGGCATCGGTGAGCAGTTCTTC
TRBV7-9	TRBJ2-3	.	.	CASSLVGEIDTDTQYF	TGTGCCAGCAGCTTAGTAGGGGAAATTGACACAGATACGCAGTATTTT
TRBV5-1	TRBJ1-2	.	.	CASSPAGGNYGYTF	TGCGCCAGCAGCCCCGCGGGAGGGAACTATGGCTACACCTTC
TRBV4-2	TRBJ2-3	.	TRBD2	CASSPRSALTGTLAGGYTDTQYF	TGTGCCAGCAGCCCCCGCAGTGCCTTGACAGGGACACTAGCGGGGGGATACACAGATACGCAGTATTTT
TRBV6-1	TRBJ1-6	.	TRBD1	CASLSSDRGGSPLHF	TGTGCCAGCCTTTCCTCGGACAGGGGAGGGTCACCCCTCCACTTT
TRBV7-9	TRBJ1-1	.	.	CASSLALSGTEAFF	TGTGCCAGCAGCTTAGCGCTTTCGGGGACTGAAGCTTTCTTT
TRBV7-9	TRBJ1-4	once	.	CASSLGREVEKLFF	TGTGCCAGCAGCTTAGGCAGGGAGGTCGAAAAACTGTTTTTT
TRBV5-1	TRBJ1-2	.	.	CASSSTGNGYTF	TGCGCCAGCAGCTCCACAGGGAATGGCTACACCTTC
TRBV9	TRBJ2-1	.	.	CASSYGPGVEQFF	TGTGCCAGCAGCTATGGTCCAGGGGTTGAGCAGTTCTTC
TRBV9	TRBJ2-5	.	.	CASSVEAGDVETQYF	TGTGCCAGCAGCGTAGAGGCAGGGGACGTCGAGACCCAGTACTTC
TRBV18	TRBJ1-1	.	TRBD1	CASSPTRGQVNTEAFF	TGTGCCAGCTCACCTACTAGGGGACAGGTTAACACTGAAGCTTTCTTT